This T cell receptor (beta chain) came from a study of blood T cell repertoires in COVID-19. At the level of the study: Samples came from the United States, Italy and Spain, spanning acute and convalescent COVID-19. Sample material is recorded as cDNA or gDNA derived from T cells, B-cell-depleted T cells, or PBMCs.

Original handling: Reference gene primer amplification gave nucleated cell count estimates. Using immunoSEQ multiplex PCR, the repertoire was profiled, and TCRdb retains in-frame clones only, with some absent. Clone size and the V and J calls come from that table; the DNA yielded D and trimming. The sample carries some 380,000 clones, 90% recorded once. Trimming took off 3 bases at V and 2 bases at J, with 12 bases between the two ends. Germline values: CDR1 KGHDR, CDR2 SFDVKD. The CDR3 runs 15 residues. The receptor was derived from a man younger than 35 with active or convalescent COVID-19. The rearrangement joins TRBV24-1 to TRBJ1-2, with a tentative D call TRBD1 (6 bases). Sequenced input: peripheral blood. CDR3: CATSDPGAGNYGYTF. The CDR3 DNA sequence: TGTGCCACCAGTGATCCAGGGGCAGGGAACTATGGCTACACCTTC.